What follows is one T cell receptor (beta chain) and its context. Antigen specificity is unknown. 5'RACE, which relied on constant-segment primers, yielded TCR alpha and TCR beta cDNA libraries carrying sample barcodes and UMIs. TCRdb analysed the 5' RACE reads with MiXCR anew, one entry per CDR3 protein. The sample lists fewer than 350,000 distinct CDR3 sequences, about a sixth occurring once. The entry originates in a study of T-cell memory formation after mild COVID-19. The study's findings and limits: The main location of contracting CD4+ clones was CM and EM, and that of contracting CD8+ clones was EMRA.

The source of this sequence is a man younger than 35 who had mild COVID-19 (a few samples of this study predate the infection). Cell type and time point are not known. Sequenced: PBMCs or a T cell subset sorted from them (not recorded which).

The CDR3 DNA is TGTGCCAGCTCACCCCAGGTAGGATGGGACACTGAAGCTTTCTTT. It yields the protein CASSPQVGWDTEAFF. The rearrangement uses TRBV18 and TRBJ1-1; D call uncertain. Germline V CDR1 and CDR2: KGHSH, LQKENI. The CDR3 has 15 amino acids. Trimming took off 3 bases at V and 3 bases at J, with 14 bases between the two ends.